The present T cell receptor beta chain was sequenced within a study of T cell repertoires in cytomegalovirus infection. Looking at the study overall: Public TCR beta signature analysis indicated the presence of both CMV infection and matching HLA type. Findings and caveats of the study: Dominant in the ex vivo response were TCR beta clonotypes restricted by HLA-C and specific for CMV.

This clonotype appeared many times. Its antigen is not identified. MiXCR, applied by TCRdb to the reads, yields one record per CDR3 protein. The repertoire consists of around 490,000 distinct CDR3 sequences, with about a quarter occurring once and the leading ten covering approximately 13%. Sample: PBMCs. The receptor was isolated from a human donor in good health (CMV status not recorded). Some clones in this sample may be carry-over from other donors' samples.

The CDR3, as DNA: TGTGCCAGCAGCTGGGACAGAAGCACAGATACGCAGTATTTT. Protein product: CASSWDRSTDTQYF. This chain joins TRBV7-2 and TRBJ2-3; 7 bases are shared with TRBD1. There are 14 residues in the CDR3. V shed 4 bases and J 0 bases; nucleotides not matched to a gene: 1. CDR1 is SGHTA and CDR2 is FQGNSA in the germline V gene.